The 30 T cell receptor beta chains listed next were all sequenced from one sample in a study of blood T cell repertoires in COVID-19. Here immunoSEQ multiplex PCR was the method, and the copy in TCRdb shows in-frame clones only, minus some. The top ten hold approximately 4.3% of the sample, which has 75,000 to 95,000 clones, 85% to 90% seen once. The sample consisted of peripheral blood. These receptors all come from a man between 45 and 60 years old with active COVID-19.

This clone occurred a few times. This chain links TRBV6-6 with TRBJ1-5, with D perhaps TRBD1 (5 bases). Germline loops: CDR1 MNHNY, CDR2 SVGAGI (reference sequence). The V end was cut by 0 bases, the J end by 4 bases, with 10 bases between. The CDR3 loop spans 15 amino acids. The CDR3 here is CASSYSTAPNQPQHF. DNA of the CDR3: TGTGCCAGCAGTTACTCGACAGCCCCGAATCAGCCCCAGCATTTT.

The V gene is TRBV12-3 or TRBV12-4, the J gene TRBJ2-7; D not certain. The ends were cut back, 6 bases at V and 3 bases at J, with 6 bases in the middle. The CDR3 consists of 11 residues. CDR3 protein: CASSAGYEQYF. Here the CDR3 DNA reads TGTGCCAGCAGCGCCGGCTACGAGCAGTACTTC.

This CDR3 reads CASSGQPNTEAFF. For the CDR3, the DNA is TGTGCCAGCAGTGGGCAACCAAACACTGAAGCTTTCTTT. The V call is TRBV2, the J call TRBJ1-1; D is ambiguous. Germline assignment: CDR1 SNHLY and CDR2 FYNNEI. This CDR3 is 13 amino acids long. The V and J ends lost 4 bases and 2 bases respectively, with 8 bases between them.

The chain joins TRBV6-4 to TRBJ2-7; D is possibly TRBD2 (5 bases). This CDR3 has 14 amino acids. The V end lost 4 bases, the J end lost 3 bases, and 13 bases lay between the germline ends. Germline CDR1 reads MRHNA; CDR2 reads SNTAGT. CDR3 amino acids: CASSVPGSLYEQYF. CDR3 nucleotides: TGTGCCAGCAGTGTTCCGGGAAGTCTCTACGAGCAGTACTTC.

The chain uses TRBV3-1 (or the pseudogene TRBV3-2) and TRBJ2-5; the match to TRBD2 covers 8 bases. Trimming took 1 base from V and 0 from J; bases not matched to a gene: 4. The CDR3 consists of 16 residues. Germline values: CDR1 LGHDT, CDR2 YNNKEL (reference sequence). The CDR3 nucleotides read TGTGCCAGCAGCCAAGTAACTAGCGGAAACCAAGAGACCCAGTACTTC. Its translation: CASSQVTSGNQETQYF.

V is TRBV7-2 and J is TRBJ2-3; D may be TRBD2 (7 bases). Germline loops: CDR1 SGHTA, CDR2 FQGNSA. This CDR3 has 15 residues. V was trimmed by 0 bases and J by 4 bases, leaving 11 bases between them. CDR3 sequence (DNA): TGTGCCAGCAGCTTAGCGGGGGGGCAAGCAGATACGCAGTATTTT. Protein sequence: CASSLAGGQADTQYF.

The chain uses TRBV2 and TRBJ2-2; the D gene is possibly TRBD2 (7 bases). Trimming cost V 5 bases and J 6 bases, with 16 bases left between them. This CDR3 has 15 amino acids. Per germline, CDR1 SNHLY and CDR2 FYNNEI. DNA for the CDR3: TGTGCCAGCAGTCTGGGGGGGCTAGCCGCCGGGGAGCTGTTTTTT. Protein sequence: CASSLGGLAAGELFF.

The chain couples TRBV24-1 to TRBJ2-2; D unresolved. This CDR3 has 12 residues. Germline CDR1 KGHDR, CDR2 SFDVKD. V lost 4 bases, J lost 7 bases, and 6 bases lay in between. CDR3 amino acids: CATSERIGELFF. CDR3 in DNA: TGTGCCACCAGTGAGAGGATCGGGGAGCTGTTTTTT.

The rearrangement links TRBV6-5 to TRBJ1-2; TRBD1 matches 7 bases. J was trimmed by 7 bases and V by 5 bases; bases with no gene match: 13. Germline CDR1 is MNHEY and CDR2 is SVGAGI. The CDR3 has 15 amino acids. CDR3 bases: TGTGCCAGCAGTCTCGATACGACAGGGTTAATTGGCTACACCTTC. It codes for CASSLDTTGLIGYTF.

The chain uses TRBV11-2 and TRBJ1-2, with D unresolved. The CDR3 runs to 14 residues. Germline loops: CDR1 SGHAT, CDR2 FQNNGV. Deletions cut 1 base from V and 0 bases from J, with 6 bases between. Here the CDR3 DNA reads TGTGCCAGCAGCTTAGGGGCCGCTAACTATGGCTACACCTTC. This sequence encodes CASSLGAANYGYTF.

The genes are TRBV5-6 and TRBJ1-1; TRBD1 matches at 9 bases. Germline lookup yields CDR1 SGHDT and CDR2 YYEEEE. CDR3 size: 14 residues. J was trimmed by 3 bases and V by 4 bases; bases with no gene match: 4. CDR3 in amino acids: CASSRGQGHTEAFF. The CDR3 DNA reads TGTGCCAGCAGCCGGGGACAGGGTCACACTGAAGCTTTCTTT.

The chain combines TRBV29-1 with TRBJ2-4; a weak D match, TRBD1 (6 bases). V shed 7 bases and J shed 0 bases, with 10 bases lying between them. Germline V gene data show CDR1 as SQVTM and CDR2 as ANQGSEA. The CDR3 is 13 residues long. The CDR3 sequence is CSGQQGAKNIQYF. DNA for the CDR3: TGCAGCGGGCAACAGGGAGCCAAAAACATTCAGTACTTC.

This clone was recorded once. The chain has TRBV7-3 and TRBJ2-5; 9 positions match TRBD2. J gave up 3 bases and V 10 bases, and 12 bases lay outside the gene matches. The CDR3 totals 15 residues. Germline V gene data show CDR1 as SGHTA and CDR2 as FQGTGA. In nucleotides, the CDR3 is TGTGCCACCACGAGGGGCGGGAGGGGTGAAGAGACCCAGTACTTC. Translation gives CATTRGGRGEETQYF.

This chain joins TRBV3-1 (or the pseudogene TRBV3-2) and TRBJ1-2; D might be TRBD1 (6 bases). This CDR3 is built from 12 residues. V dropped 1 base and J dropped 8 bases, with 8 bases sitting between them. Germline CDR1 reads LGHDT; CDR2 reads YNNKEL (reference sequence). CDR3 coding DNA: TGTGCCAGCAGCCAAGCGACAGGAGGCTACACCTTC. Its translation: CASSQATGGYTF.

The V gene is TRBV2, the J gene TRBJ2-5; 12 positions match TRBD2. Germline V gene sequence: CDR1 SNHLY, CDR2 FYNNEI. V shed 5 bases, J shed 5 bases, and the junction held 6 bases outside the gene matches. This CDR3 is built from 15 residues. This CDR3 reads CASSPLAGGPETQYF. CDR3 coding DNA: TGTGCCAGCAGTCCTCTAGCGGGAGGGCCCGAGACCCAGTACTTC.

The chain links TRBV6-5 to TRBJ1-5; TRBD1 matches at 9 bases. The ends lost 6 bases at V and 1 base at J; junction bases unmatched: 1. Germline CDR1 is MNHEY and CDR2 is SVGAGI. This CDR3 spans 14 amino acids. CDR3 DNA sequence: TGTGCCAGCAGGGGACAGGGCAGCAATCAGCCCCAGCATTTT. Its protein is CASRGQGSNQPQHF.

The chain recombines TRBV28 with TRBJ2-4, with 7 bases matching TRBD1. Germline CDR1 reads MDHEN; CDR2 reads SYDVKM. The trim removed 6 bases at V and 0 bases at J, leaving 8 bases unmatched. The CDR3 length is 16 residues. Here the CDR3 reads CASSREGGLAKNIQYF. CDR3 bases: TGTGCCAGCAGCCGGGAAGGGGGCCTAGCCAAAAACATTCAGTACTTC. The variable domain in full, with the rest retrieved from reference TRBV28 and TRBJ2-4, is DVKVTQSSRYLVKRTGEKVFLECVQDMDHENMFWYRQDPGLGLRLIYFSYDVKMKEKGDIPEGYSVSREKKERFSLILESASTNQTSMYLCASSREGGLAKNIQYFGAGTRLSVL.

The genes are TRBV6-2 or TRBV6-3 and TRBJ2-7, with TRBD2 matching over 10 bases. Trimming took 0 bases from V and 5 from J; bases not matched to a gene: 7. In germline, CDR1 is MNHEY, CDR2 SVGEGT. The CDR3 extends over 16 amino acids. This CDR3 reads CASSYSTPGLANEQYF. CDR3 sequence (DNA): TGTGCCAGCAGTTACTCGACCCCGGGACTAGCGAACGAGCAGTACTTC.

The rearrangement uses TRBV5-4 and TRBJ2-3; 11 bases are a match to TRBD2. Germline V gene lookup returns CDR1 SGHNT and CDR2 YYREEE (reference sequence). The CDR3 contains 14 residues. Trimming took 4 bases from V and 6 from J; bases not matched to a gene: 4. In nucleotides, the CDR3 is TGTGCCAGCAGCCCGAGACTAGCGGGGGATACGCAGTATTTT. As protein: CASSPRLAGDTQYF.

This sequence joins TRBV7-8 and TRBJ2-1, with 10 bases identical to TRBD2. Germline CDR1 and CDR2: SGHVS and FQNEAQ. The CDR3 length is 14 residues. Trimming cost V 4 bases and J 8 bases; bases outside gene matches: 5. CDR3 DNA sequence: TGTGCCAGCAGCTCCGGGACTAGCGTAGATGAGCAGTTCTTC. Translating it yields CASSSGTSVDEQFF.

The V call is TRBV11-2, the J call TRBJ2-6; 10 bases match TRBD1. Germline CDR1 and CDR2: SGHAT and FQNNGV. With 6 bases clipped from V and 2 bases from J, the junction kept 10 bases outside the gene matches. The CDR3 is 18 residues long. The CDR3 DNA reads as TGTGCCAGCAGTCACCCCCGGGACAGGGGCCCTGGGGCCAACGTCCTGACTTTC. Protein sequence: CASSHPRDRGPGANVLTF.

CDR3 bases: TGTGCCAGCAGCGTGCGGGGGGGCCGGGATACGCAGTATTTT. It specifies CASSVRGGRDTQYF. This sequence joins TRBV9 and TRBJ2-3; TRBD2 matches at 9 bases. Germline CDR1 and CDR2: SGDLS and YYNGEE. V trimming: 2 bases; J trimming: 6 bases; junction bases outside the gene matches: 4. CDR3 length: 14 amino acids.

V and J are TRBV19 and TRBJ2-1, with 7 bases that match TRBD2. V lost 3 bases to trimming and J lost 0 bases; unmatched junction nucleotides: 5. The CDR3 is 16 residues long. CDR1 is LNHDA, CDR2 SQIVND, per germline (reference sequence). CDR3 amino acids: CASSIPGGSSYNEQFF. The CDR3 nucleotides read TGTGCCAGTAGTATCCCGGGGGGTAGCTCCTACAATGAGCAGTTCTTC.

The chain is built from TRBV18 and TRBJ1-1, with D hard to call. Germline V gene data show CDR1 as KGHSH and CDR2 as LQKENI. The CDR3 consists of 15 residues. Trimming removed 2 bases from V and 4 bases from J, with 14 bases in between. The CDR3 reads CASSPNSWSSTEAFF. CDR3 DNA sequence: TGTGCCAGCTCACCAAATAGCTGGTCGAGCACTGAAGCTTTCTTT. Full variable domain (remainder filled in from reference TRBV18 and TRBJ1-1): NAGVMQNPRHLVRRRGQEARLRCSPMKGHSHVYWYRQLPEEGLKFMVYLQKENIIDESGMPKERFSAEFPKEGPSILRIQQVVRGDSAAYFCASSPNSWSSTEAFFGQGTRLTVV.

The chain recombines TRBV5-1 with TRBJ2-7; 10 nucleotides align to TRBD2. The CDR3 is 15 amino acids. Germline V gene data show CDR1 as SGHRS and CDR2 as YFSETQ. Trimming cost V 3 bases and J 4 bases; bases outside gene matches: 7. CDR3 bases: TGCGCCAGCAGCTCTGCTAGCGGGAGTTCTTACGAGCAGTACTTC. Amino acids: CASSSASGSSYEQYF.

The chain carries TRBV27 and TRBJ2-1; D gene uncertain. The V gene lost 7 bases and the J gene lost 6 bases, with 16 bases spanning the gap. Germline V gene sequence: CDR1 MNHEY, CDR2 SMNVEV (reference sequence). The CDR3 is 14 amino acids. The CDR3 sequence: CASISAQTFNEQFF. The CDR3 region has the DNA TGTGCCAGCATATCCGCCCAGACTTTCAATGAGCAGTTCTTC.

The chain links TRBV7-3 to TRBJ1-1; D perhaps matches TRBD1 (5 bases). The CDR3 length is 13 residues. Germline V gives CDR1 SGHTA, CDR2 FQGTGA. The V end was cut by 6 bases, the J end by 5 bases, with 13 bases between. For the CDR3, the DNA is TGTGCCAGCAGTCGGGGGAGTAAAACTGAAGCTTTCTTT. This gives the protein CASSRGSKTEAFF.

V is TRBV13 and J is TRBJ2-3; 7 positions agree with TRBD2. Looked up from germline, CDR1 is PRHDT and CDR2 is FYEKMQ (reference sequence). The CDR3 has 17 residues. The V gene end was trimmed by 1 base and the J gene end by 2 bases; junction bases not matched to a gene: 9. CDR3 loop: CASSLDSGGGFTDTQYF. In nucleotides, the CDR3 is TGTGCCAGCAGCTTAGACTCGGGCGGGGGATTCACAGATACGCAGTATTTT.

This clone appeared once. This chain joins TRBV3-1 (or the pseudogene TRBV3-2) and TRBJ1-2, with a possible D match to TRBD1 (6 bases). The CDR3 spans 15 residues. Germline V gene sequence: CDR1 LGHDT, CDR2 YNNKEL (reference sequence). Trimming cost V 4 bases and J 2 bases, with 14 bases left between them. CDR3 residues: CASSRIQGSNYGYTF. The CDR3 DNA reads TGTGCCAGCAGCCGCATACAGGGATCAAACTATGGCTACACCTTC.

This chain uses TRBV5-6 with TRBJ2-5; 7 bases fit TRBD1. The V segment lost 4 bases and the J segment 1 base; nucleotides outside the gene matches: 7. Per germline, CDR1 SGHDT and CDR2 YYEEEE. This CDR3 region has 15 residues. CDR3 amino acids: CASSIGQAGQETQYF. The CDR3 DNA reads TGTGCCAGCAGCATCGGACAGGCCGGCCAAGAGACCCAGTACTTC.